This TCR beta chain originates from a study of T cells in Graves' hyperthyroidism and ophthalmopathy. Study overall: Peripheral blood was collected at initial diagnosis, before any treatment.

This clonotype appeared many times. Its antigen is unknown. TCR beta CDR3 regions were amplified from RNA transcripts. The HTBI primer set served for first-round RT-PCR of the TCR CDR3. In TCRdb, the multiplex PCR reads were re-called with MiXCR into one record per CDR3 protein. The sample lists around 600,000 distinct CDR3 sequences, 15% to 19% occurring once. Graves' hyperthyroidism was deemed stable given no ophthalmopathy progression within 18 months. Clinicians diagnosed patients from clinical symptoms, serum thyroxine and TRAb, thyroid ultrasound and orbital computed tomography. Study conclusions and caveats: The blood repertoire included most of the expanded thyroid clonotypes above 0.001.

The CDR3 runs 17 residues. Trimming took off 3 bases at V and 2 bases at J, with 18 bases between the two ends. Looked up from germline, CDR1 is SEHNR and CDR2 is FQNEAQ (reference sequence). This TCR derives from a woman aged 30 to 39 with Graves' hyperthyroidism. The sequencing sample was made of blood. The gene calls are TRBV7-9 and TRBJ2-3, with D possibly matching TRBD2 (6 bases). CDR3: CASSFERRGLNTDTQYF. For the CDR3, the DNA is TGTGCCAGCAGCTTCGAGCGGCGGGGTCTTAACACAGATACGCAGTATTTT.